The source of this TCR beta chain is a study of blood T cell repertoires in COVID-19. This CDR3 is 14 amino acids long. Per the germline V gene, CDR1 is SNHLY and CDR2 is FYNNEI. J was trimmed by 4 bases and V by 10 bases; bases with no gene match: 11. This clone was counted a few times. In the authors' methods: From reference gene primer amplification, estimates of nucleated cell counts were derived. Assay: immunoSEQ multiplex PCR; the TCRdb copy retains only in-frame clones and omits some. That table furnishes V, J and clone size, whereas the DNA furnished D and trimming. The sample has about 250,000 clones, about four fifths seen once. The cohort comprised adults aged about 18 to 89 years residing in around 25 US areas. Clinical history reported by participants formed the basis on which cohorts were assigned. Contact with a PCR-confirmed or clinician-diagnosed COVID-19 case occurred within 2 weeks of entry.

The sequenced material came from PBMCs or T cells enriched from blood (not recorded which). This receptor was obtained from a man aged 40-49 years who had been exposed to COVID-19. The rearrangement links TRBV2 to TRBJ1-1; 8 bases are shared with TRBD1. The CDR3 coding sequence is TGTGCCACCAGACGGCAGGGGGCCGGCACTGAAGCTTTCTTT. This encodes CATRRQGAGTEAFF.